The TCR beta chain under discussion was sequenced for a study of blood T cell repertoires in COVID-19. Study-level information: PBMCs, B-cell-depleted T cells, or T cells were the source of the cDNA or gDNA that made up the material.

The CDR3 is 18 amino acids. Germline CDR1 LNHNV, CDR2 YYDKDF (reference sequence). The V end was cut by 4 bases, the J end by 0 bases, with 16 bases between. Enrollees, about 18 to 90 years old, lived in around 23 US areas. Participants' reported clinical history set cohort assignment. This clone was observed a single time. The authors' processing: Nucleated cell number was recorded as an estimate derived from reference gene primer amplification. Assay used: immunoSEQ multiplex PCR; TCRdb lists only in-frame clones, some missing. The V and J calls and the clone size are those of that table, but D and trimming were determined from the DNA. Among 300,000 to 400,000 clones, approximately 84% were seen once, and the ten largest hold 0.9% to 1.2%.

The sequenced sample was PBMCs or T cells enriched from blood (not recorded which). The J gene is TRBJ1-6, the V gene TRBV15, with TRBD1 as a possible D gene (6 bases). The sequence was collected from a young woman who had recovered from COVID-19. The CDR3 spells CATSMISQGNSYNSPLHF. For the CDR3, the DNA is TGTGCCACCAGCATGATTTCACAGGGAAACTCCTATAATTCACCCCTCCACTTT.